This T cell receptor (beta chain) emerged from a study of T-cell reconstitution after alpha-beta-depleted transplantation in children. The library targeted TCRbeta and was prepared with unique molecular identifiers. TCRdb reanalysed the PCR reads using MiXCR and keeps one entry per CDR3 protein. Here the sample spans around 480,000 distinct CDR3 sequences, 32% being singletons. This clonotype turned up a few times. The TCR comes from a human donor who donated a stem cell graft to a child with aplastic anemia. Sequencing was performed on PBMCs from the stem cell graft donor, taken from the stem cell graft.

The CDR3: CASSDHSGRSSTYSYNEQFF. For the CDR3, the DNA is TGTGCCAGCAGCGATCACAGCGGGAGGTCCTCCACTTACTCCTACAATGAGCAGTTCTTC. The chain carries TRBV13 and TRBJ2-1, with 9 bases matching TRBD2. Unmatched junction bases numbered 17, after V lost 5 bases and J lost 0 bases. Germline-derived CDR1 and CDR2 are PRHDT and FYEKMQ (reference sequence). This CDR3 contains 20 residues. Full variable domain (rest looked up from reference TRBV13 and TRBJ2-1): AAGVIQSPRHLIKEKRETATLKCYPIPRHDTVYWYQQGPGQDPQFLISFYEKMQSDKGSIPDRFSAQQFSDYHSELNMSSLELGDSALYFCASSDHSGRSSTYSYNEQFFGPGTRLTVL.